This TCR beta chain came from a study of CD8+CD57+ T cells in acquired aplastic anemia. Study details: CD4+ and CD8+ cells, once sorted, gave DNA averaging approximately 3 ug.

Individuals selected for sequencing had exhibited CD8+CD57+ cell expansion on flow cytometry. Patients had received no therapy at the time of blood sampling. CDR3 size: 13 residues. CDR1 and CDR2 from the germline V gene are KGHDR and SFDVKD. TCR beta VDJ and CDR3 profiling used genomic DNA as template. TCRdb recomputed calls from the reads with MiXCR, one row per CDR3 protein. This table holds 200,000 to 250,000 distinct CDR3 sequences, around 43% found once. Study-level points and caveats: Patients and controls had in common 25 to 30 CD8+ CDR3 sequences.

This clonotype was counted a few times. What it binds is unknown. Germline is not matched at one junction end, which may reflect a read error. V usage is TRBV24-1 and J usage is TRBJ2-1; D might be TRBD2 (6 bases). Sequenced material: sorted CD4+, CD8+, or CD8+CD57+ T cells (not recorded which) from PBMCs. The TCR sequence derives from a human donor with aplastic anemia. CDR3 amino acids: CATSGGTYIEQFF. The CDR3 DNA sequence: TGTGCCACCAGTGGGGGGACTTACATTGAGCAGTTCTTC.